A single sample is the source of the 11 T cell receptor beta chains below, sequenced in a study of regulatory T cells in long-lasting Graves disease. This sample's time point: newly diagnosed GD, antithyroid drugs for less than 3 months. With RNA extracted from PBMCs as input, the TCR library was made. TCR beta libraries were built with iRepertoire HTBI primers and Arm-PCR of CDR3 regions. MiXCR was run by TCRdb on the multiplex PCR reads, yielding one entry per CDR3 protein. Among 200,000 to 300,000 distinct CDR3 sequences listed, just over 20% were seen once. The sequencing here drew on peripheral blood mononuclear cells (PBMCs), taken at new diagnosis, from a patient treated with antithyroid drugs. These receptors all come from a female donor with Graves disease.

CDR3 residues: CSAPPGQGARTDTQYF. DNA for the CDR3: TGCAGTGCCCCTCCGGGACAGGGGGCGAGGACAGATACGCAGTATTTT. V and J are TRBV20-1 and TRBJ2-3; TRBD1 agrees at 12 bases. CDR1 is DFQATT, CDR2 SNEGSKA, per germline (reference sequence). CDR3 length: 16 residues. V trimming: 6 bases; J trimming: 3 bases; junction bases outside the gene matches: 10.

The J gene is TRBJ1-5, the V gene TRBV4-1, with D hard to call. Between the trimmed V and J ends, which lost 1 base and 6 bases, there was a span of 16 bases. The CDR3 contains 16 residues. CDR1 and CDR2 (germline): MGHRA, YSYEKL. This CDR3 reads CASSQVTGSSSQPQHF. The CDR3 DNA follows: TGCGCCAGCAGCCAAGTGACGGGCTCGAGTAGTCAGCCCCAGCATTTT.

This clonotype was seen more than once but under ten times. CDR3 loop: CASSEARGGLREKLFF. CDR3 bases: TGTGCCAGCAGTGAAGCGAGGGGGGGTCTTCGGGAAAAACTGTTTTTT. The rearrangement joins TRBV6-1 to TRBJ1-4; D may be TRBD1 (6 bases). V lost 0 bases and J 8 bases, leaving 16 bases between the germline ends. The germline V gene has CDR1 MNHNS and CDR2 SASEGT. CDR3 size: 16 residues.

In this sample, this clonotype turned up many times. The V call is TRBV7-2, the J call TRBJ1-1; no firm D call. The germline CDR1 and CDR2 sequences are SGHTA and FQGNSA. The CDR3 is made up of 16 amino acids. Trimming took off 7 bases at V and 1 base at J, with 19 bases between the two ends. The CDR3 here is CASKLERSQSNTEAFF. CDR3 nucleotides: TGTGCCAGCAAACTAGAACGGTCCCAGTCGAACACTGAAGCTTTCTTT.

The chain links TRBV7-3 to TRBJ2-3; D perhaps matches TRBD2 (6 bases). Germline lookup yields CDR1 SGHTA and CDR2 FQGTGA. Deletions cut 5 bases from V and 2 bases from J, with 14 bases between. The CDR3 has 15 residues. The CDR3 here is CASSHTGGNTDTQYF. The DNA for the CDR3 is TGTGCCAGCAGCCATACCGGGGGAAACACAGATACGCAGTATTTT. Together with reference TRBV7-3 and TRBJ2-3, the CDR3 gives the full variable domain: GAGVSQTPSNKVTEKGKYVELRCDPISGHTALYWYRQSLGQGPEFLIYFQGTGAADDSGLPNDRFFAVRPEGSVSTLKIQRTERGDSAVYLCASSHTGGNTDTQYFGPGTRLTVL.

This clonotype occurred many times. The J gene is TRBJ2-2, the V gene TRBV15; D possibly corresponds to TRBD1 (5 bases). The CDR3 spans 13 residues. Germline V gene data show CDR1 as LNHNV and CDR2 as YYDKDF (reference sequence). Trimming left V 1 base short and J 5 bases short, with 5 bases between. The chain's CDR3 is CATSRGQTGELFF. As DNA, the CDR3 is TGTGCCACCAGCAGAGGACAGACCGGGGAGCTGTTTTTT.

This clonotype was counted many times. Here the CDR3 DNA reads TGTGCCAGCAGCCAAGGAGCGGGGACCCCCTACGAGCAGTACTTC. Protein sequence: CASSQGAGTPYEQYF. The gene calls are TRBV3-1 and TRBJ2-7; 7 nucleotides line up with TRBD2. CDR1 and CDR2 from the germline V gene are LGHDT and YNNKEL (reference sequence). This CDR3 contains 15 residues. J was trimmed by 2 bases and V by 1 base; bases with no gene match: 5.

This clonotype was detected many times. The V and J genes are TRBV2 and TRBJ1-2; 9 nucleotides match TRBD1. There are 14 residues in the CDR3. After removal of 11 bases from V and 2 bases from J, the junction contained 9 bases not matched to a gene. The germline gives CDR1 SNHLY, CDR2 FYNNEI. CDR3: CARRDRADNYGYTF. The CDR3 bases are TGTGCCCGCCGGGACAGGGCGGACAACTATGGCTACACCTTC.

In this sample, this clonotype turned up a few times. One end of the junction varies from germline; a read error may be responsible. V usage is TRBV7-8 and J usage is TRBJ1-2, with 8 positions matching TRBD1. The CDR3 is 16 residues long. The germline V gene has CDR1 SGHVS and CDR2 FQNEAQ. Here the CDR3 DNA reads TGCGCCAGCACCAGGGAGACTCAGGGGGCGGTACGCGGCTACACCTTC. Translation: CASTRETQGAVRGYTF.

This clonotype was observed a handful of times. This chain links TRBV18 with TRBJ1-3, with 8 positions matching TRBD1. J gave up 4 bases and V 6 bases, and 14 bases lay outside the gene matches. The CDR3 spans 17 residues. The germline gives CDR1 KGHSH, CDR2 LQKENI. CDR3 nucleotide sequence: TGTGCCAGCTCTCCTCCGGACAGGGCGGCCGACGGAAACACCATATATTTT. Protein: CASSPPDRAADGNTIYF.

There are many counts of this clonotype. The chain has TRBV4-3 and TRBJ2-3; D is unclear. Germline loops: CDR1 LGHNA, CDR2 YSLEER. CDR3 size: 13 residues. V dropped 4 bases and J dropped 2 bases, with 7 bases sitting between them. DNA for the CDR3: TGCGCCAGCAGCCCCACAGTCACAGATACGCAGTATTTT. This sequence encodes CASSPTVTDTQYF.